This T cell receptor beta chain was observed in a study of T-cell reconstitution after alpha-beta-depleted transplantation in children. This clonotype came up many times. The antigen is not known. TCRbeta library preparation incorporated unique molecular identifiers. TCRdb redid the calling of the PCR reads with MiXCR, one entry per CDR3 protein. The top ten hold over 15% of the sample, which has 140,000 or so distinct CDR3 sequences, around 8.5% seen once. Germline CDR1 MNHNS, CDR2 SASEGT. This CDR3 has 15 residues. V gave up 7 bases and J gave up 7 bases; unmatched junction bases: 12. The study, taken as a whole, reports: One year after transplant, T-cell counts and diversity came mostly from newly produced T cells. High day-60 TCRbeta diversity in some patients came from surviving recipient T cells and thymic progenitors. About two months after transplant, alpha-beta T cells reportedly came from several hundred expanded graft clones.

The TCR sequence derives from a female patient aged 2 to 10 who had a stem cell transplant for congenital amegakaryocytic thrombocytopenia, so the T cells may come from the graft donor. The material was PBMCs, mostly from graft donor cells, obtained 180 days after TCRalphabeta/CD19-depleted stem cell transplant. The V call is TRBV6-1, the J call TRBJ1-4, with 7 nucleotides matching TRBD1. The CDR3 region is CASTPQGQRSEKLFF. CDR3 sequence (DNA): TGTGCCAGCACTCCACAGGGGCAACGTAGTGAAAAACTGTTTTTT.